The clone carrying this T cell receptor (beta chain) rates as large. The entry originates in a study of sequential checkpoint blockade in melanoma. The method was immunoSEQ multiplex PCR; TCRdb's version includes in-frame clones alone and lacks a portion of them. The data show about 28,000 clones, approximately 80% seen once. V lost 2 bases and J lost 6; bases outside the gene matches: 5. The germline gives CDR1 MDHEN, CDR2 SYDVKM. The CDR3 sequence is 14 residues long. This sample's treatment: randomized to nivolumab then ipilimumab (arm A) or the reverse (arm B). Live CD3+CD8+ CD19− CD56− cells were sorted from PBMCs.

The source material was CD8+ T cells sorted from blood (inferred from file names), sampled from a patient given nivolumab and ipilimumab in sequence. The chain recombines TRBV28 with TRBJ1-1; 8 bases match TRBD1. The sequence came from a human donor with melanoma. The DNA for the CDR3 is TGTGCCAGCAGTTTAAACAGGGGGTCGTCTGAAGCTTTCTTT. Protein: CASSLNRGSSEAFF.